This T cell receptor (beta chain) was obtained from a study of post-analysis software for immune sequencing data. Overall study results and limits: About five TRBV segments were more frequent in patients than controls; TRBV5-6, TRBV5-1 and TRBV20-1 belonged to this group.

Germline CDR1 is PRHDT and CDR2 is FYEKMQ (reference sequence). The CDR3 has 11 amino acids. Trimming removed 3 bases at V and 11 bases at J, with 9 bases between. This clonotype has just one count. Its antigen remains unidentified. TCR beta libraries were prepared from cDNA with unique molecular identifiers. TCRdb fed the PCR reads into MiXCR, producing one record per CDR3 protein. The repertoire holds hundreds of thousands of distinct CDR3 sequences, roughly three fifths seen once, with roughly 12% in the top ten. The chain links TRBV13 to TRBJ2-3, with D possibly being TRBD2 (6 bases). The material sequenced was blood. This receptor was taken from a girl aged 2 to 9 with multiple sclerosis. Here the CDR3 DNA reads TGTGCCAGCAGCTTTGCGGGATTGCAGTATTTT. This translates into CASSFAGLQYF.